This T cell receptor beta chain was captured in a study of shared clonotypes between healthy human individuals. Study as a whole: Used for every donor were three CD4 naive, three CD4 memory, two CD8 naive and one CD8 memory plate.

General study findings and limits: Blood alone was sampled, and tissue repertoires likely differ. Unshared clonotypes carried lower generation probabilities than those common to all four donors. Naive subsets usually exceeded memory subsets in estimated richness.

In the case of this clone: Its antigen is still unknown.

Clones were sequenced by immunoSEQ multiplex PCR, and TCRdb holds only the in-frame ones, with some missing. Of some 100,000 clones in the sample, about 63% were seen once. Sequenced material: memory CD8+ T cells sorted from blood. Described subset: CD45RO+ cells pooled with CCR7-negative TemRA cells. This receptor was taken from a woman in her twenties or thirties in good health.

The CDR3 protein is CASSYGVDVLGVNTEAFF. CDR3 sequence (DNA): TGTGCCAGCAGTTACGGGGTCGATGTTTTGGGGGTGAACACTGAAGCTTTCTTT. The chain uses TRBV28 and TRBJ1-1; D is possibly TRBD1 (5 bases). Germline V lookup: CDR1 MDHEN, CDR2 SYDVKM. V lost 4 bases and J lost 0, with 21 bases in between. The CDR3 is 18 residues long.